The T cell receptor (beta chain) under discussion was sequenced for a study of T cells after yellow fever vaccination. Points from the study as a whole: Subsequent to the booster, the majority of primary-vaccination clones reappeared (roughly 96% CD4, approximately 90% CD8). Peaking faster, on day 5 versus 15, the secondary response was nonetheless weaker. Within FACS-sorted repertoires, abundant clonotypes contaminating from the bulk population could be present.

The table lists this clonotype with a few counts. Its antigen is still unknown. After removal of 7 bases from V and 4 bases from J, the junction contained 9 bases not matched to a gene. CDR3 length equals 14 residues. TCRdb itself ran the 5' RACE reads through MiXCR, one entry per CDR3 protein. Of 250,000 to 300,000 distinct CDR3 sequences listed, roughly 5.2% are singletons. This chain uses TRBV12-3 or TRBV12-4 with TRBJ1-1, with TRBD1 matching 7 bases. The sample consisted of CD4+ T cells sorted from PBMCs, taken on the day of the yellow fever booster vaccination. The sequence came from a man aged 18 to 35 who received the YFV17D yellow fever vaccine. CDR3 in DNA: TGTGCCAGCACCCCGACAGGGCAGGGCACTGAAGCTTTCTTT. This translates into CASTPTGQGTEAFF.